The clone carrying this T cell receptor beta chain was picked up many times. The ends were cut back, 6 bases at V and 3 bases at J, with 17 bases in the middle. The germline V gene has CDR1 MNHEY and CDR2 SMNVEV (reference sequence). The CDR3 totals 16 residues. The data were obtained in a study of T-cell reconstitution after alpha-beta-depleted transplantation in children. Preparation of the TCRbeta library was carried out with unique molecular identifiers. TCRdb processed the PCR reads anew with MiXCR; each CDR3 protein has one entry. The table records 150,000 to 200,000 distinct CDR3 sequences, approximately 15% of them present only once.

The chain joins TRBV27 to TRBJ1-4; TRBD1 is a possible D gene (6 bases). This sequence originates from a human donor who donated a stem cell graft to a child with acute lymphoblastic leukemia. Sequenced material: PBMCs from the stem cell graft donor, taken from the stem cell graft. The CDR3 bases are TGTGCCAGCAGGCCGGTGAGGGGGATTGCTAATGAAAAACTGTTTTTT. Translated: CASRPVRGIANEKLFF. Based on the CDR3 plus reference TRBV27 and TRBJ1-4, the full variable domain is EAQVTQNPRYLITVTGKKLTVTCSQNMNHEYMSWYRQDPGLGLRQIYYSMNVEVTDKGDVPEGYKVSRKEKRNFPLILESPSPNQTSLYFCASRPVRGIANEKLFFGSGTQLSVL.